The 21 T cell receptor beta chains listed next were all sequenced from one sample in a study of T cells in Graves' hyperthyroidism and ophthalmopathy. Amplified regions were TCR beta CDR3 sequences from RNA transcripts. HTBI primers were used for first-round RT-PCR of the TCR CDR3. TCRdb used MiXCR to reprocess the multiplex PCR reads, holding one entry per CDR3 protein. The top ten hold 40% to 65% of the sample, which has over 150,000 distinct CDR3 sequences, about 15% seen once. The sequenced material came from blood. These receptors originate from a woman aged 50 to 60 with Graves' hyperthyroidism.

V gene TRBV29-1 combines with J gene TRBJ2-5; the D is unclear. From germline, CDR1 is SQVTM and CDR2 ANQGSEA. V gave up 0 bases and J gave up 4 bases, with 3 bases separating them. There are 11 residues in the CDR3. This CDR3 reads CSVEDSETQYF. The CDR3 DNA reads as TGCAGCGTTGAAGATTCAGAGACCCAGTACTTC.

In its sample, this clonotype was seen many times. The V call is TRBV2, the J call TRBJ2-3; TRBD2 matches 10 bases. V shed 3 bases and J 6 bases; nucleotides not matched to a gene: 3. The CDR3 totals 14 residues. CDR1 is SNHLY, CDR2 FYNNEI, per germline. The CDR3 nucleotides are TGTGCCAGCAGTGAGGGTAGCGGGAGGGATACGCAGTATTTT. This codes for CASSEGSGRDTQYF.

This clonotype was observed many times. The CDR3 DNA sequence: TGTGCCAGCAGTTTGTCGGGGGTACTGAACACCGGGGAGCTGTTTTTT. Amino acids: CASSLSGVLNTGELFF. The V gene is TRBV12-3 or TRBV12-4, the J gene TRBJ2-2; D perhaps matches TRBD2 (6 bases). The CDR3 runs 16 residues. V gave up 3 bases and J gave up 1 base, with 12 bases separating them.

The chain has TRBV11-1 and TRBJ1-1; weak D call: TRBD1 (5 bases). The length of the CDR3 is 12 residues. Germline assignment: CDR1 SGHAT and CDR2 FQDESV (reference sequence). Between the trimmed V and J ends, which lost 3 bases and 10 bases, there was a span of 12 bases. CDR3 sequence (DNA): TGTGCCAGCAGCTTCGGCAGGGTCGGAGCTTTCTTT. Its protein product is CASSFGRVGAFF.

This clonotype was counted at least ten times. The chain uses TRBV5-8 and TRBJ2-3, with D tentatively TRBD1 or TRBD2 (5 bases each). The CDR3 sequence is 15 residues long. Looked up from germline, CDR1 is SGHTS and CDR2 is YDEGEE. With 5 bases removed from V and 2 bases from J, the gap between germline ends came to 15 bases. DNA for the CDR3: TGTGCCAGCAGAAACCGGGACGGATTCACAGATACGCAGTATTTT. Amino acids: CASRNRDGFTDTQYF.

This clonotype has a handful of counts. The chain is built from TRBV3-1 and TRBJ1-4; no clear D. Germline lookup yields CDR1 LGHDT and CDR2 YNNKEL (reference sequence). Trimming removed 1 base from V and 5 bases from J, with 11 bases in between. The CDR3 is made up of 15 amino acids. CDR3 nucleotide sequence: TGTGCCAGCAGCCAAGGGGCCCAACACAATGAAAAACTGTTTTTT. It is translated as CASSQGAQHNEKLFF. The full variable domain, completed using reference TRBV3-1 and TRBJ1-4, is DTAVSQTPKYLVTQMGNDKSIKCEQNLGHDTMYWYKQDSKKFLKIMFSYNNKELIINETVPNRFSPKSPDKAHLNLHINSLELGDSAVYFCASSQGAQHNEKLFFGSGTQLSVL.

This clonotype occurred many times. The CDR3 is CASSLFLGSTNYGYTF. As DNA, the CDR3 is TGTGCCAGCAGTTTATTCCTCGGCAGCACTAACTATGGCTACACCTTC. The genes are TRBV27 and TRBJ1-2; D unclear. Trimming left V 1 base short and J 0 bases short, with 12 bases between. The CDR3 consists of 16 residues. CDR1 and CDR2 from the germline V gene are MNHEY and SMNVEV (reference sequence).

This clonotype was counted only a few times. A much larger clone sits a single nucleotide away, making a read error possible. The CDR3 sequence is CASSLFRGRREQYF. In nucleotides, the CDR3 is TGTGCCAGCAGTTTATTTCGGGGCAGGAGGGAGCAGTACTTC. The chain carries TRBV28 and TRBJ2-7; possibly TRBD1 or TRBD2 for D (5 bases each). The V gene's germline CDR1 is MDHEN and CDR2 SYDVKM. CDR3 length: 14 amino acids. Trimming removed 1 base at V and 7 bases at J, with 14 bases between.

This clonotype was counted ten times or more. The chain recombines TRBV7-9 with TRBJ2-1; 12 bases fit TRBD1. The CDR3 loop spans 16 amino acids. V shed 1 base and J 8 bases; nucleotides not matched to a gene: 6. The germline CDR1 and CDR2 sequences are SEHNR and FQNEAQ (reference sequence). The CDR3 bases are TGTGCCAGCAGCTTAGAGGGACAGGGGGCGCGTGATGAGCAGTTCTTC. Translated, it gives CASSLEGQGARDEQFF.

This clonotype showed up many times. The chain has TRBV2 and TRBJ2-3, with D possibly being TRBD1 (5 bases). The CDR3 covers 12 residues. In germline, CDR1 is SNHLY, CDR2 FYNNEI. V was shortened by 3 bases and J by 7 bases, with 8 bases between the two germline ends. CDR3 sequence reads: CASSEQGNTQYF. The CDR3 nucleotides read TGTGCCAGCAGTGAGCAGGGCAATACGCAGTATTTT.

This clonotype occurred many times. This chain connects TRBV5-1 to TRBJ2-1, with 9 bases fitting TRBD1. The CDR3 covers 17 residues. Unmatched junction bases numbered 10, after V lost 0 bases and J lost 6 bases. Germline CDR1 and CDR2: SGHRS and YFSETQ. The CDR3 sequence is CASSLGGQGGWSNEQFF. In nucleotides, the CDR3 is TGCGCCAGCAGCTTGGGGGGACAGGGAGGTTGGAGCAATGAGCAGTTCTTC.

This clonotype was detected ten times or more. J is TRBJ1-4 and V is TRBV6-1; weak D call: TRBD1 (5 bases). V lost 7 bases and J lost 7, with 19 bases in between. Germline V gene sequence: CDR1 MNHNS, CDR2 SASEGT. This CDR3 has 15 amino acids. The CDR3 reads CASKPGGVGGEKLFF. CDR3 sequence (DNA): TGTGCCAGCAAACCTGGGGGGGTTGGGGGTGAAAAACTGTTTTTT.

This clonotype came up many times. This chain joins TRBV10-3 and TRBJ1-1; D is possibly TRBD1 (5 bases). This CDR3 comprises 15 residues. The germline gives CDR1 ENHRY, CDR2 SYGVKD. Trimming removed 6 bases from V and 0 bases from J, with 14 bases in between. The CDR3, as DNA: TGTGCCATCAGGGGAGGGGCGACTGTGAACACTGAAGCTTTCTTT. Translating it yields CAIRGGATVNTEAFF.

This clonotype was detected many times. The genes are TRBV20-1 and TRBJ2-3; the D gene is possibly TRBD2 (6 bases). This CDR3 region has 18 residues. V was cut by 0 bases and J by 0 bases, with 19 bases left in between. Germline values: CDR1 DFQATT, CDR2 SNEGSKA (reference sequence). This CDR3 is CSARDGNLGGISTDTQYF. The CDR3 bases are TGCAGTGCTAGAGATGGAAACCTTGGCGGGATTAGCACAGATACGCAGTATTTT.

This clonotype has at least ten counts. The chain couples TRBV20-1 to TRBJ1-5, with 8 bases that match TRBD1. Germline CDR1 reads DFQATT; CDR2 reads SNEGSKA (reference sequence). With 5 bases clipped from V and 4 bases from J, the junction kept 1 base outside the gene matches. The CDR3 consists of 12 residues. In nucleotides, the CDR3 is TGCAGTGCTCGGACAGGGAATCAGCCCCAGCATTTT. It yields the protein CSARTGNQPQHF.

This clonotype was counted a few times. The chain employs TRBV3-1 and TRBJ2-1; 7 bases are a match to TRBD2. The V and J ends lost 7 bases and 14 bases, in that order; junction bases with no gene match: 8. Per germline, CDR1 LGHDT and CDR2 YNNKEL (reference sequence). The CDR3 spans 11 residues. CDR3 DNA sequence: TGTGCCAGCACCTCCAAGGGAGGGAAGTTCTTC. Its protein is CASTSKGGKFF.

This clonotype was seen many times. The rearrangement joins TRBV20-1 to TRBJ1-5; no definite D call. Germline CDR1 is DFQATT and CDR2 is SNEGSKA (reference sequence). Trimming stripped 3 bases from V and 0 bases from J, with 12 bases between. The CDR3 contains 15 residues. Here the CDR3 DNA reads TGCAGTGCTAGCGGCGCAGCCTATAGCAATCAGCCCCAGCATTTT. Translated: CSASGAAYSNQPQHF.

This clonotype was counted ten times or more. V and J are TRBV27 and TRBJ2-5, with D unresolved. Germline V lookup: CDR1 MNHEY, CDR2 SMNVEV (reference sequence). This CDR3 comprises 10 residues. V lost 7 bases and J lost 5, with 5 bases in between. Here the CDR3 reads CASKGETQYF. The CDR3 DNA reads TGTGCCAGCAAAGGGGAGACCCAGTACTTC.

This chain joins TRBV5-5 and TRBJ1-2, with unresolved D. The CDR3 is 15 residues long. Germline CDR1 and CDR2: SGHKS and YYEKEE (reference sequence). V lost 5 bases and J 2 bases, leaving 16 bases between the germline ends. CDR3 sequence reads: CASSQDPLENYGYTF. CDR3 DNA sequence: TGTGCCAGCAGTCAGGACCCCCTCGAGAACTATGGCTACACCTTC.

There are a few counts of this clonotype. A much larger clone differs from this one at a single base, so this may be a read error. The chain has TRBV12-3 or TRBV12-4 and TRBJ2-7, with TRBD2 as a possible D gene (6 bases). The CDR3 loop spans 14 amino acids. Trimming removed 2 bases from V and 2 bases from J, with 10 bases in between. In nucleotides, the CDR3 is TGTGCCAGCAGTTTACGGGGGTCTGCCTACGAGCAGTACTTC. This sequence encodes CASSLRGSAYEQYF.

This clonotype has ten or more counts. The CDR3 spells CASSSIAPTLGTGIYEQYF. In DNA, the CDR3 is TGTGCCAGCAGCTCAATAGCCCCCACCCTCGGGACAGGGATATACGAGCAGTACTTC. The chain carries TRBV11-2 and TRBJ2-7; 9 bases fit TRBD1. Trimming at V came to 4 bases and at J to 4 bases, leaving 20 bases not matched to a gene. The germline V gene encodes CDR1 SGHAT and CDR2 FQNNGV. The CDR3 is made up of 19 amino acids.